The clone carrying this TCR beta chain was seen once. This sample stems from a study of blood T cell repertoires in COVID-19. On the study more broadly: Spain, Italy and the United States supplied samples that represented acute and convalescent COVID-19. PBMCs, B-cell-depleted T cells, or T cells provided the cDNA or gDNA that made up the material.

Original processing notes: Reference gene primers were amplified, and this amplification served to estimate nucleated cell counts. The assay was immunoSEQ multiplex PCR, and TCRdb's table has in-frame clones only and misses some. That table gives V, J and clone size, and the DNA gave D and trimming. The sample consists of about 200,000 clones, 87% of them appearing once. J lost 0 bases, V lost 0 bases, and 3 bases had no gene match. CDR3 size: 17 residues. Germline loops: CDR1 MGHRA, CDR2 YSYEKL. Source material: peripheral blood. This TCR was recovered from a man aged 55 to 70 with active or convalescent COVID-19. This chain connects TRBV4-1 to TRBJ2-2; 8 bases are a match to TRBD1. Here the CDR3 DNA reads TGCGCCAGCAGCCAAGAATCAGGGGGCGCGAACACCGGGGAGCTGTTTTTT. Amino acid sequence: CASSQESGGANTGELFF.